Below are 13 T cell receptor delta chains sequenced from a single sample in a study of gamma-delta T cells after stem cell transplantation. TCRdb repeated clone calling on the RT-PCR reads with CATT. The table shows just under 2,500 delta-chain clones, with under 20% occurring only once. Sample: gamma-delta T cells. These receptors originate from a human donor. It is not recorded whose cells these are; they may come from a transplant donor.

V gene TRAV29/DV5 combines with J gene TRDJ1; the D gene is possibly TRDD3 (6 bases). V was trimmed by 1 base and J by 1 base, leaving 23 bases between them. The germline gives CDR1 NSMFDY, CDR2 ISSIKDK. The length of the CDR3 is 18 residues. The CDR3 DNA sequence: TGTGCAGCAAGCCGACTCTGGCTCTTCCGATACGGCACCGATAAACTCATCTTT. Its protein is CAASRLWLFRYGTDKLIF.

This clone is categorized as large (0.1 to 1%). The chain employs TRDV1 and TRDJ1, with TRDD2 identical over 7 bases. CDR1 and CDR2 from the germline V gene are TSWWSYY and QGS. After removal of 2 bases from V and 0 bases from J, the junction contained 21 bases not matched to a gene. This CDR3 has 21 residues. CDR3 DNA sequence: TGTGCTCTTGGGGAATTCCCCTTCTTCCTATGGGCCTTGGGGAACACCGATAAACTCATCTTT. Translating it yields CALGEFPFFLWALGNTDKLIF.

This clone was counted between two and nine times. The V gene is TRDV1, the J gene TRDJ1; 9 bases match TRDD3. Trimming took 3 bases from V and 1 from J; bases not matched to a gene: 12. Per the germline V gene, CDR1 is TSWWSYY and CDR2 is QGS. The CDR3 runs to 18 residues. The CDR3 is CALGESGEGIRATDKLIF. CDR3 nucleotide sequence: TGTGCTCTTGGGGAGTCGGGCGAGGGGATACGAGCCACCGATAAACTCATCTTT.

In the case of this clone: A single base separates this from a much larger clone, so it may be a read error. This chain connects TRDV1 to TRDJ1; D uncertain. Germline V gene sequence: CDR1 TSWWSYY, CDR2 QGS. The CDR3 loop spans 17 amino acids. The ends were cut back, 4 bases at V and 8 bases at J, with 26 bases in the middle. The CDR3 DNA follows: TGTGCTCTTGGGGTCCGATCCTCCCTCCTCTGGAGGACCAAACTCATCTTT. Translated, it gives CALGVRSSLLWRTKLIF.

V is TRDV1 and J is TRDJ1; D tentatively fits TRDD2 or TRDD3 (8 bases each). The CDR3 is made up of 20 amino acids. V was trimmed by 4 bases and J by 4 bases, leaving 31 bases between them. Germline CDR1 TSWWSYY, CDR2 QGS. In DNA form, the CDR3 reads TGTGCTCTTGGGGCGGACCTTCCTAAAATTTGGGGATACCCCGACGATAAACTCATCTTT. Translated: CALGADLPKIWGYPDDKLIF.

Comments on this clone: Sequence at one end of the junction differs from germline and may be a read error. This rearrangement joins TRDV2 to TRDJ3; the D gene is possibly TRDD3 (5 bases). The CDR3 consists of 14 residues. Germline V lookup: CDR1 GEAIGNYY, CDR2 EKD. CDR3 sequence reads: CAASAVWDTRQTFF. In nucleotides, the CDR3 is TGTGCCGCCTCGGCAGTCTGGGACACCCGACAGACGTTTTTC.

The gene calls are TRDV2 and TRDJ1; the match to TRDD3 covers 8 bases. Germline CDR1 and CDR2: GEAIGNYY and EKD. J lost 3 bases, V lost 2 bases, and 4 bases had no gene match. The CDR3 is made up of 14 amino acids. Here the CDR3 DNA reads TGTGCCTGTGACAGACTGGGGGCCCCCGATAAACTCATCTTT. This gives the protein CACDRLGAPDKLIF.

This clone showed up just a few times. The chain combines TRDV3 with TRDJ1; 9 bases align to TRDD3. The CDR3 runs to 20 residues. In germline, CDR1 is TVYSNPD, CDR2 GDNSRS (reference sequence). J was trimmed by 0 bases and V by 4 bases; bases with no gene match: 24. The CDR3, as DNA: TGTGCCTCCACTCTCCTACGGCGTACTGGGGGACACCCCCACACCGATAAACTCATCTTT. Translated, it gives CASTLLRRTGGHPHTDKLIF.

This clone is deemed medium-sized (0.01 to 0.1%). V gene TRDV1 combines with J gene TRDJ2; 12 bases map to TRDD3. Germline trimming cut 2 bases from V and 0 bases from J; bases unmatched to any gene: 19. The germline V gene has CDR1 TSWWSYY and CDR2 QGS. CDR3 length equals 23 residues. CDR3 loop: CALGELSYPLYWGILPLTAQLFF. The CDR3, as DNA: TGTGCTCTTGGGGAATTGTCCTACCCCTTGTACTGGGGGATACTCCCTTTGACAGCACAACTCTTCTTT.

A note on this clone: A read error is possible here, since a much larger clone lies one base away. The rearrangement uses TRDV2 and TRDJ1; 8 nucleotides align to TRDD3. Per germline, CDR1 GEAIGNYY and CDR2 EKD. This CDR3 spans 17 amino acids. The CDR3 protein is CACGTMGDPLYTDKLIF. CDR3 DNA: TGTGCCTGTGGCACCATGGGGGATCCCTTGTACACCGATAAACTCATCTTT.

This clone was counted a few times. CDR3 in DNA: TGTGCTCTTGGGAACCCCCCCCGCTGGGGCAACACCGATAAACTCATCTTT. Translating it yields CALGNPPRWGNTDKLIF. The J gene is TRDJ1, the V gene TRDV1; a weak D match, TRDD3 (6 bases). The CDR3 sequence is 17 residues long. CDR1 TSWWSYY and CDR2 QGS come from the germline V gene. Between the trimmed V and J ends, which lost 5 bases and 0 bases, there was a span of 19 bases.

Remarks on this clone: The DNA translation disagrees with the TCRdb protein at residue 16, so the protein in this description comes from the DNA. The chain has TRDV1 and TRDJ1; 12 bases are a match to TRDD3. CDR3 length equals 22 residues. Looked up from germline, CDR1 is TSWWSYY and CDR2 is QGS. V gave up 6 bases and J gave up 1 base; unmatched junction bases: 24. The DNA for the CDR3 is TGTGCTCTTGGCCCCCGGCCCTCTTCGTACTGGGGGATACTCCAGTGCACCGATAAACTCATCTTT. Translated: CALGPRPSSYWGILQCTDKLIF.

The chain has TRDV1 and TRDJ1; TRDD3 aligns across 10 bases. This CDR3 contains 18 residues. CDR1 is TSWWSYY and CDR2 is QGS in the germline V gene. The V gene end was trimmed by 5 bases and the J gene end by 0 bases; junction bases not matched to a gene: 12. CDR3 protein: CALGNWGIFNRYTDKLIF. CDR3 nucleotides: TGTGCTCTTGGGAACTGGGGGATTTTTAACCGGTACACCGATAAACTCATCTTT.